Listed below are T cell receptor beta chains from one sample, sequenced in a study of metastatic and nonmetastatic thyroid tumors. With MiXCR, TCRdb reprocessed the PCR reads. The table lists 16,000 or so clones, around 23% of them singletons. Sequenced material: adjacent normal tissue. The origin of the receptors is a female donor with papillary thyroid cancer or a benign thyroid nodule (not recorded which). Some clones in this sample may be carry-over from other donors' samples. The conserved cysteine and the conserved F or W are not part of the CDR3 here. Clone size is given for some rows only: seen once, a few or many times, or a class if the clone is expanded.

CDR3 protein	V gene	J gene	clone size
ASSSRTGTVSGNTIY	TRBV11-1	TRBJ1-3	-
ASSAQGIGYEQY	TRBV7-3	TRBJ2-7	-
ASSGSDNEQF	TRBV2	TRBJ2-1	few
AGYRGNNYGYT	TRBV2	TRBJ1-2	few
ASSFQGASPRPQY	TRBV11-3	TRBJ2-5	-
ASSYSQGLALNTGELF	TRBV6-5	TRBJ2-2	few
ATSRDHGSSGNTIY	TRBV15	TRBJ1-3	few
ASSLTLAENNEQF	TRBV12-3/TRBV12-4	TRBJ2-1	-
AGTNDGTKGSDTQY	TRBV5-1	TRBJ2-3	-
SAGGTSGSGEQF	TRBV20-1	TRBJ2-1	-
ASRKERGYEQY	TRBV2	TRBJ2-7	few
ATSDFWGSNEQF	TRBV24-1	TRBJ2-1	-
ASILGTASGDSHY	TRBV11-1	TRBJ2-3	-
ASSENGKLF	TRBV2	TRBJ1-4	few
ASSYWGSRAF	TRBV6-5	TRBJ1-1	few
ASSFAGQGSQY	TRBV12-3/TRBV12-4	TRBJ2-3	-
ASSESDRGTDTQY	TRBV2	TRBJ2-3	-
ASSFRDSLSYEQY	TRBV11-2	TRBJ2-7	few
AISESLNTEAF	TRBV10-3	TRBJ1-1	few
ASSEAGQGNQPQH	TRBV6-1	TRBJ1-5	few
ASSEQGYSYEQY	TRBV27	TRBJ2-7	-
ASSLVGGEQF	TRBV7-2	TRBJ2-1	medium-sized